This T cell receptor (beta chain) originates from a study of cytomegalovirus exposure and HLA in healthy donors. About the research overall: Earlier results showed some 120 million unique TCR beta sequences derived from roughly 180 million T cells. Broader study findings: With further analysis later on, most CMV-associated TCR beta chains appeared HLA-restricted. Association of roughly 17,000 TCR beta sequences with HLA alleles was found at 0.05 false discovery rate in a later analysis.

The PCR used 60 Vbeta and 13 Jbeta primers. Some clones are missing from TCRdb's copy, which holds only in-frame ones; the method was immunoSEQ multiplex PCR. The sample contains roughly 140,000 clones, approximately 82% of which appear only once. Trimming cost V 4 bases and J 3 bases; bases outside gene matches: 6. The germline V gene encodes CDR1 SGHNT and CDR2 YYREEE (reference sequence). The CDR3 extends over 14 amino acids. Comments on this clone: Its cognate antigen is unknown.

This cohort consisted of healthy bone marrow donors. This TCR was sampled from a woman aged 55-70 years in good health and CMV-seropositive. The chain couples TRBV5-4 to TRBJ1-2, with 7 bases identical to TRBD1. Sample: PBMCs. The CDR3 DNA follows: TGTGCCAGCAGCATACAGGGGCAGTACTATGGCTACACCTTC. Its translation is CASSIQGQYYGYTF.